This TCR beta chain was sequenced during a study of long-term antiretroviral therapy in people with HIV. Broader study findings: In the period from about 2003 to 2017, blood was collected, possibly under older ART regimens. Diversity went up after ART and still fell short of transplant donor controls.

The germline V and J ends were trimmed by 0 bases and 3 bases, with 3 bases remaining between them. CDR1 is GTSNPN, CDR2 SVGIG, per germline (reference sequence). The CDR3 has 11 residues. On this clone itself: Its cognate antigen is unknown.

Run at survey level, the immunoSEQ assay was version v3.0. Some clones are missing from TCRdb's copy, which holds only in-frame ones; the method was immunoSEQ multiplex PCR. Of about 28,000 clones in the sample, 75% to 90% were seen once. Treatment of all HIV participants took place in the United States. Until DNA extraction, the samples held between about 0.85-10 million cryopreserved PBMC. The chain employs TRBV30 and TRBJ2-7; D gene uncertain. The receptor comes from a young man with HIV. The material was unsorted PBMCs, obtained almost 2.9 years after starting antiretroviral therapy. The DNA for the CDR3 is TGTGCCTGGAGTGTACGCTACGAGCAGTACTTC. Translation gives CAWSVRYEQYF.